This T cell receptor (beta chain) was identified during a study of cytomegalovirus exposure and HLA in healthy donors. Study-level background: Earlier results showed roughly 120 million unique TCR beta sequences derived from some 180 million T cells. An early release of data contained approximately 85 million unique TCRs, which came from HLA-typed donors.

On this clone: Its antigen remains unknown.

Vbeta (60) and Jbeta (13) primers were used in the PCR. Clones were sequenced by immunoSEQ multiplex PCR, and TCRdb holds only the in-frame ones, with some missing. The sample lists 150,000 or so clones, around three quarters occurring once. The V and J ends lost 1 base and 3 bases, in that order; junction bases with no gene match: 5. CDR1 GTSNPN and CDR2 SVGIG come from the germline V gene (reference sequence). The CDR3 spans 15 residues. Regarding the study as a whole: For most TCR beta V segments, an earlier analysis put the productive rate at about 90% or about 30% of the time.

This TCR was sampled from a man aged 35 to 55 in good health and CMV-seronegative. The chain couples TRBV30 to TRBJ2-1, with 8 nucleotides matching TRBD2. Input material: PBMCs. In DNA, the CDR3 is TGTGCCTGGAGTGATGCGGGAGGTCTCTACAATGAGCAGTTCTTC. Amino acid sequence: CAWSDAGGLYNEQFF.